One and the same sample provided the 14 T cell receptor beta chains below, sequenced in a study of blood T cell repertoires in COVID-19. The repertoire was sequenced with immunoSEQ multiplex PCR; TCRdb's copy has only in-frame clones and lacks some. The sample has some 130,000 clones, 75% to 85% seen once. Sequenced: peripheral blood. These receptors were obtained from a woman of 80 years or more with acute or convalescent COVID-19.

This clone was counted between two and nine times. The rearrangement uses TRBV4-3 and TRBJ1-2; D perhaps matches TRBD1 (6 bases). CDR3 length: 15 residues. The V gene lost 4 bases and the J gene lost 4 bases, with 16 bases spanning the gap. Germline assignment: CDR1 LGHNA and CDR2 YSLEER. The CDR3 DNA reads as TGCGCCAGCAGCCCGGACAGCCGGTCTTTCTATGGCTACACCTTC. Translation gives CASSPDSRSFYGYTF.

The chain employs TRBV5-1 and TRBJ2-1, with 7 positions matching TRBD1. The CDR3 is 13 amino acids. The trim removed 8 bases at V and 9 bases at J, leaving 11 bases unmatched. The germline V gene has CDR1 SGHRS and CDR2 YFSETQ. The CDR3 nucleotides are TGCGCCAGTTCACGGGACAGCAACCTTGAGCAGTTCTTC. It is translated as CASSRDSNLEQFF.

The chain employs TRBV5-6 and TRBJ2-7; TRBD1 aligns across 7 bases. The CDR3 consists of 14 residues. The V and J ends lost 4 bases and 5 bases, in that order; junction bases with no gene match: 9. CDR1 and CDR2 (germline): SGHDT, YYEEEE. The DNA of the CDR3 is TGTGCCAGCAGCCCCGACAGGGTAGGAAACGAGCAGTACTTC. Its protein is CASSPDRVGNEQYF.

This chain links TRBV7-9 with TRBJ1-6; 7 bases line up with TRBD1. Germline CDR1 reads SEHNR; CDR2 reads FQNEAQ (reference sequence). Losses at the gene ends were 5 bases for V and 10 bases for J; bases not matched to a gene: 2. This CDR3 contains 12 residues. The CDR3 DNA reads TGTGCCAGCAGCGACAGGGTCTCACCCCTCCACTTT. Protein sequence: CASSDRVSPLHF.

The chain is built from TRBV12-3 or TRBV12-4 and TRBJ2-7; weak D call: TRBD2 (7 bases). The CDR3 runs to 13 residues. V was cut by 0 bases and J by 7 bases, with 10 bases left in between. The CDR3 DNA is TGTGCCAGCAGTTTAGCGGGGGGGCTGGAGCAGTACTTC. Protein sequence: CASSLAGGLEQYF.

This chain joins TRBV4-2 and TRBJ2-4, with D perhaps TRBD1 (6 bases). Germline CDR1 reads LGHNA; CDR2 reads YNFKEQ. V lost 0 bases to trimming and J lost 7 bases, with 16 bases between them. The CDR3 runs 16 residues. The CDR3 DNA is TGTGCCAGCAGCCAAGAGGGATCAGGGGCACGGAACATTCAGTACTTC. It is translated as CASSQEGSGARNIQYF.

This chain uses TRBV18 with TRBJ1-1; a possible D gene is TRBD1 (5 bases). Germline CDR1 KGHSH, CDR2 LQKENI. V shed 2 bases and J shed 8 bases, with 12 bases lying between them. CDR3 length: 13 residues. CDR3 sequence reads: CASSPGAGQEAFF. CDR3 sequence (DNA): TGTGCCAGCTCACCAGGGGCAGGACAAGAAGCTTTCTTT. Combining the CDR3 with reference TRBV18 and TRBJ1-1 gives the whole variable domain NAGVMQNPRHLVRRRGQEARLRCSPMKGHSHVYWYRQLPEEGLKFMVYLQKENIIDESGMPKERFSAEFPKEGPSILRIQQVVRGDSAAYFCASSPGAGQEAFFGQGTRLTVV.

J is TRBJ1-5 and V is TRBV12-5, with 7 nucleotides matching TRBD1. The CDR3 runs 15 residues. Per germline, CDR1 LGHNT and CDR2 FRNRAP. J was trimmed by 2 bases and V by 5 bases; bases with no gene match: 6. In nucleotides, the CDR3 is TGTGCTAGTGGTCAATGGACAGGTGGCAATCAGCCCCAGCATTTT. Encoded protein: CASGQWTGGNQPQHF.

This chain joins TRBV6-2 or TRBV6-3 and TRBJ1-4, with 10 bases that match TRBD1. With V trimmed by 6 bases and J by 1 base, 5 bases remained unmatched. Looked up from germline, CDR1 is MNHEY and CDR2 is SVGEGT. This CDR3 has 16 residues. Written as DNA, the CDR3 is TGTGCCAGCAGCCCTGGACAGGGGGGAACTAATGAAAAACTGTTTTTT. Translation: CASSPGQGGTNEKLFF.

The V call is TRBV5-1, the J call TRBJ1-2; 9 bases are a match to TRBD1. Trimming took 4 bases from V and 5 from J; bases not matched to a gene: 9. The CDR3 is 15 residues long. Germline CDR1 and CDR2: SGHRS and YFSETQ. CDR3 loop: CASSPPGQGRYGYTF. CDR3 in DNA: TGCGCCAGCAGCCCTCCCGGACAGGGGAGGTATGGCTACACCTTC.

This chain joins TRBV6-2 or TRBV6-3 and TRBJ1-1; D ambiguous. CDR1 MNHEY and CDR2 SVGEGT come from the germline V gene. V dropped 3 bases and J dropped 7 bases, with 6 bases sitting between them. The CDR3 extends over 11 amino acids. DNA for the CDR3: TGTGCCAGCAGTTATGCCAGTGAAGCTTTCTTT. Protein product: CASSYASEAFF.

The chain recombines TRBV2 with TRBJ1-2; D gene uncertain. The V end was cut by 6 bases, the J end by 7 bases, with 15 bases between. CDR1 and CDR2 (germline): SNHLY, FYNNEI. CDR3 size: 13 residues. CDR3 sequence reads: CASRGGKFSGYTF. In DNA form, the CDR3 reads TGTGCCAGCAGGGGAGGGAAGTTTAGTGGCTACACCTTC.

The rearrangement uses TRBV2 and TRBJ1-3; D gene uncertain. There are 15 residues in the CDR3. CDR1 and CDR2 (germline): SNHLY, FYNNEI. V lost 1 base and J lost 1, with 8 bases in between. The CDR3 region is CASSEVSRSGNTIYF. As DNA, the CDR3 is TGTGCCAGCAGTGAAGTGTCTAGGTCTGGAAACACCATATATTTT. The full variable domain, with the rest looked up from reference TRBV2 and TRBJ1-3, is EPEVTQTPSHQVTQMGQEVILRCVPISNHLYFYWYRQILGQKVEFLVSFYNNEISEKSEIFDDQFSVERPDGSNFTLKIRSTKLEDSAMYFCASSEVSRSGNTIYFGEGSWLTVV.

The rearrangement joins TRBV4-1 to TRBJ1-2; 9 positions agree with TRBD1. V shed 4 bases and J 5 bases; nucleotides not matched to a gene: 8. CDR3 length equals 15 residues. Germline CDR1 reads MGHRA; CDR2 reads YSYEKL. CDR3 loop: CASSLSGTGPYGYTF. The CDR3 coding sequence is TGCGCCAGCAGCCTTTCCGGGACAGGGCCTTATGGCTACACCTTC.